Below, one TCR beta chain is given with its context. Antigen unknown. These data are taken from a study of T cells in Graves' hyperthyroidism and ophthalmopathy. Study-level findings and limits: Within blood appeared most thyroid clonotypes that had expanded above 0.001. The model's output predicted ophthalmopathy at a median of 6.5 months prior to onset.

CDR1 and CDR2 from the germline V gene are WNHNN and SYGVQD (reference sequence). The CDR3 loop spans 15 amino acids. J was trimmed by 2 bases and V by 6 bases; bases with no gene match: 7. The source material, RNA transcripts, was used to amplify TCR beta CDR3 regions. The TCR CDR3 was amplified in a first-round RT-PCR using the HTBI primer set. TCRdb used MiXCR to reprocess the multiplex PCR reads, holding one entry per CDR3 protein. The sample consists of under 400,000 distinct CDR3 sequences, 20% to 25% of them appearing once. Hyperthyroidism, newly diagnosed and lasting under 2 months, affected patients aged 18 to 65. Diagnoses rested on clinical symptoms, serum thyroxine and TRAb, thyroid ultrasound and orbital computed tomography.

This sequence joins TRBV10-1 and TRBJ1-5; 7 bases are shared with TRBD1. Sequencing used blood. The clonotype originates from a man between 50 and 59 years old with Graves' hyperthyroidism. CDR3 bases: TGCGCCAGCAGGGAGGACAGGTCGGGCAATCAGCCCCAGCATTTT. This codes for CASREDRSGNQPQHF.